The sequence of this T cell receptor (beta chain) was determined in a study of T-cell memory formation after mild COVID-19. From 5'RACE with constant-segment primers came TCR alpha and TCR beta cDNA libraries that carried sample barcodes and UMIs. MiXCR was run by TCRdb on the 5' RACE reads, yielding one entry per CDR3 protein. The table includes more than 200,000 distinct CDR3 sequences, 15% to 20% detected once. This CDR3 contains 13 residues. Germline lookup yields CDR1 SEHNR and CDR2 FQNEAQ (reference sequence). V lost 5 bases to trimming and J lost 5 bases, with 12 bases between them. The TCR was taken from a man aged 18 to 29 who had mild COVID-19 (a few samples of this study predate the infection). Cell type and time point are not known. The chain couples TRBV7-9 to TRBJ2-5, with D possibly TRBD2 on 6 matching bases. The specimen sequenced was PBMCs or a T cell subset sorted from them (not recorded which). The CDR3 here is CASSQLAGETQYF. CDR3 DNA: TGTGCCAGCAGCCAACTAGCCGGGGAGACCCAGTACTTC.